What follows are 5 T cell receptor beta chains derived from one specimen sequenced in a study of T cell changes during pregnancy in multiple sclerosis. Libraries were prepared by immunoSEQ multiplex PCR; TCRdb keeps only in-frame clonotypes and omits some of them. Counted here are under 130,000 clones, roughly 93% occurring once; the ten biggest clones make up 0.75% to 0.95%. The sample was peripheral blood, taken after pregnancy. The origin of the receptors is a female donor with multiple sclerosis, enrolled in a pregnancy study.

The chain recombines TRBV7-6 with TRBJ1-5; D perhaps matches TRBD1 (5 bases). V lost 1 base, J lost 0 bases, and 16 bases lay in between. Germline V gene sequence: CDR1 SGHVS, CDR2 FNYEAQ. This CDR3 has 18 amino acids. The CDR3: CASSLERGLWDSNQPQHF. DNA for the CDR3: TGTGCCAGCAGCTTAGAAAGGGGTTTGTGGGATAGCAATCAGCCCCAGCATTTT.

This sequence joins TRBV6-5 and TRBJ1-6, with D possibly being TRBD1 (5 bases). Germline values: CDR1 MNHEY, CDR2 SVGAGI. Trimming stripped 6 bases from V and 10 bases from J, with 19 bases between. The CDR3 is 15 residues long. CDR3 sequence reads: CASSLDRGRVSPLHF. The CDR3 DNA reads as TGTGCCAGCAGCTTAGATAGGGGTAGAGTCTCACCCCTCCACTTT.

The gene calls are TRBV7-2 and TRBJ2-7; 9 bases map to TRBD1. Germline trimming cut 4 bases from V and 2 bases from J; bases unmatched to any gene: 9. This CDR3 spans 16 amino acids. Germline CDR1 SGHTA, CDR2 FQGNSA. The CDR3 bases are TGTGCCAGCAGCTGGGACAGGGCAATTAGTACCTACGAGCAGTACTTC. Translated, it gives CASSWDRAISTYEQYF.

The chain recombines TRBV9 with TRBJ1-2; maybe TRBD1 (6 bases). The CDR3 covers 16 residues. Germline CDR1 and CDR2: SGDLS and YYNGEE. Trimming shortened V by 0 bases and J by 4 bases, and 16 bases separated the two germline ends. CDR3 sequence (DNA): TGTGCCAGCAGCGTAGAGGGGCAGGGGAACGCCTATGGCTACACCTTC. Encoded protein: CASSVEGQGNAYGYTF.

V usage is TRBV9 and J usage is TRBJ2-1; D possibly corresponds to TRBD1 (5 bases). The germline V gene encodes CDR1 SGDLS and CDR2 YYNGEE. This CDR3 spans 12 amino acids. V was clipped by 3 bases and J by 8 bases, with 9 bases between them. The CDR3 coding sequence is TGTGCCAGCAGCGCAGGGAATTATGAGCAGTTCTTC. It specifies CASSAGNYEQFF.